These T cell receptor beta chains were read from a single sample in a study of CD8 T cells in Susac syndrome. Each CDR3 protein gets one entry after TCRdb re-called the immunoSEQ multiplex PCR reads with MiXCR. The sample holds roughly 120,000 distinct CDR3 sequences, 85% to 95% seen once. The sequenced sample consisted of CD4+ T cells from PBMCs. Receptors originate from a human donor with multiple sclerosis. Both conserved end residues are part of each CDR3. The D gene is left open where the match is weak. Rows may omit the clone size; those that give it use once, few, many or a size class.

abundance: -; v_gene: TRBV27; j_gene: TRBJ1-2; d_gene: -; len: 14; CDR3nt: TGTGCCAGCAGTTCCCTCCGGGGAAACTATGGCTACACCTTC; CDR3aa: CASSSLRGNYGYTF
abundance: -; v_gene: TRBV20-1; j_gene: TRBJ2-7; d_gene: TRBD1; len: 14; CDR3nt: TGCAGTGCAACTGGGACAGGGGGATTCTACGAGCAGTACTTC; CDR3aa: CSATGTGGFYEQYF
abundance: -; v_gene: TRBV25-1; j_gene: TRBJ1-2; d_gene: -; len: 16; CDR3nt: TGTGCCAGCAGTGAAGTGGGGGGCCAGGGTCACTATGGCTACACCTTC; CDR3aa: CASSEVGGQGHYGYTF
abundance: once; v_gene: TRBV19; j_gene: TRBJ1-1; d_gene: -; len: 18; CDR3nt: TGTGCCAGTAGTATAGGAGGGGCCAGGGCTGGAAGGAACACTGAAGCTTTCTTT; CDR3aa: CASSIGGARAGRNTEAFF
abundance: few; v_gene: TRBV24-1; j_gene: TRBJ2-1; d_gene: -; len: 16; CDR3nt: TGTGCCACCAGTGATGTCCCCCGGGGGGCCCCCAATGAGCAGTTCTTC; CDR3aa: CATSDVPRGAPNEQFF
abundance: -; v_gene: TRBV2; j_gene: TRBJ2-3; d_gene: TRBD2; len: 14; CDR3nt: TGTGCCAGCAGTGTGTCTAGCGGGGGGGGTACGCAGTATTTT; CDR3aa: CASSVSSGGGTQYF
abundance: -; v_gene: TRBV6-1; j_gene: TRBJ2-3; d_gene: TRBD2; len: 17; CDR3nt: TGTGCCAGCAGTGGGGCGACTAGCGGGTTTAGCACAGATACGCAGTATTTT; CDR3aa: CASSGATSGFSTDTQYF
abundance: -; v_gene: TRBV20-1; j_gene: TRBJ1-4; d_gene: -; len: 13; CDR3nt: TGCAGTCGTGGGGCCGTTATTAATGAAAAACTGTTTTTT; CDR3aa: CSRGAVINEKLFF
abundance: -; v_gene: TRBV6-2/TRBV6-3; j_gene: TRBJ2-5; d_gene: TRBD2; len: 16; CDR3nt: TGTGCCAGCAGCGACCTCTATAGCGGGGGCGGAGAGACCCAGTACTTC; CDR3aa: CASSDLYSGGGETQYF
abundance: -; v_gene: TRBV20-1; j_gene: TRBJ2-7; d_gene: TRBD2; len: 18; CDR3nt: TGCAGTGCTAGTTTTCGCGGGGGGTGGGAGGGAAACTCCTACGAGCAGTACTTC; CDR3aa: CSASFRGGWEGNSYEQYF
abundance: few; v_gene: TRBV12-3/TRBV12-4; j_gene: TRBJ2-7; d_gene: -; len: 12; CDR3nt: TGTGCCAGCAGTTTTGTAGGCTACGAGCAGTACTTC; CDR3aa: CASSFVGYEQYF
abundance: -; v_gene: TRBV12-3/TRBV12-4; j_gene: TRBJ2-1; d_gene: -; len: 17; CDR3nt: TGTGCCAGCAACAGGGAGGCAGGGGGTGTTTTATACAATGAGCAGTTCTTC; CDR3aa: CASNREAGGVLYNEQFF
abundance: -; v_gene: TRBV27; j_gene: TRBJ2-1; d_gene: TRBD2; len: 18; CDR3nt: TGTGCCAGCAGTCCAAAGGTTAGCGGGGGGGCCTGGAGGAATGAGCAGTTCTTC; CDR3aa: CASSPKVSGGAWRNEQFF